Following are 18 T cell receptor beta chains from one sample sequenced in a study of T-cell memory formation after mild COVID-19. One entry per CDR3 protein results from TCRdb running MiXCR on the 5' RACE reads. The top ten clones hold roughly 23% of a sample with about 250,000 distinct CDR3 sequences, roughly 18% of them seen once. The sample was PBMCs or a T cell subset sorted from them (not recorded which). These TCRs come from a man between 18 and 29 years old who had mild COVID-19 (a few samples of this study predate the infection). Cell type and time point are not known.

This clonotype was detected a few times. This chain uses TRBV6-5 with TRBJ1-2; the match to TRBD1 covers 8 bases. This CDR3 is 15 amino acids long. The V and J ends lost 0 bases and 4 bases, in that order; junction bases with no gene match: 4. CDR1 and CDR2 from the germline V gene are MNHEY and SVGAGI. The CDR3 here is CASSYSTTGAYGYTF. The CDR3 DNA follows: TGTGCCAGCAGTTACTCTACGACAGGGGCCTATGGCTACACCTTC.

This clonotype was detected only a few times. The chain uses TRBV20-1 and TRBJ2-5; no clear D. V dropped 4 bases and J dropped 0 bases, with 6 bases sitting between them. The CDR3 consists of 12 residues. Germline V gene lookup returns CDR1 DFQATT and CDR2 SNEGSKA (reference sequence). In DNA, the CDR3 is TGCAGTGCTATGGCGTACCAAGAGACCCAGTACTTC. Translation gives CSAMAYQETQYF.

This clonotype was recorded many times. The chain employs TRBV5-6 and TRBJ2-7; D is uncertain. The CDR3 is 13 residues long. In germline, CDR1 is SGHDT, CDR2 YYEEEE. V lost 4 bases to trimming and J lost 2 bases, with 10 bases between them. The chain's CDR3 is CASSPGSPYEQYF. The CDR3 nucleotides are TGTGCCAGCAGCCCCGGGTCCCCCTACGAGCAGTACTTC.

Only a few counts were recorded for this clonotype. The V call is TRBV29-1, the J call TRBJ2-7; TRBD1 agrees at 7 bases. CDR3 length: 12 amino acids. V was clipped by 4 bases and J by 4 bases; unmatched bases: 4. CDR1 SQVTM and CDR2 ANQGSEA come from the germline V gene. The DNA for the CDR3 is TGCAGCGTTGGACAGGGAGAGTACGAGCAGTACTTC. It is translated as CSVGQGEYEQYF.

The chain combines TRBV14 with TRBJ1-5, with D uncertain. V was trimmed by 0 bases and J by 3 bases, leaving 3 bases between them. Looked up from germline, CDR1 is SGHDN and CDR2 is FVKESK. The CDR3 loop spans 13 amino acids. Here the CDR3 DNA reads TGTGCCAGCAGCCAAGATTACAATCAGCCCCAGCATTTT. This codes for CASSQDYNQPQHF. The complete variable domain, with remaining parts taken from reference TRBV14 and TRBJ1-5, reads EAGVTQFPSHSVIEKGQTVTLRCDPISGHDNLYWYRRVMGKEIKFLLHFVKESKQDESGMPNNRFLAERTGGTYSTLKVQPAELEDSGVYFCASSQDYNQPQHFGDGTRLSIL.

This clonotype was seen just once. The V and J genes are TRBV20-1 and TRBJ2-3, with TRBD2 identical over 9 bases. The CDR3 sequence is 14 residues long. Germline CDR1 is DFQATT and CDR2 is SNEGSKA (reference sequence). With V trimmed by 1 base and J by 5 bases, 4 bases remained unmatched. CDR3 region: CSARALAGIDTQYF. The CDR3 DNA sequence: TGCAGTGCTAGAGCCCTAGCGGGGATAGATACGCAGTATTTT.

The sample holds a few counts of this clonotype. The chain couples TRBV5-1 to TRBJ2-2; 10 positions match TRBD1. Looked up from germline, CDR1 is SGHRS and CDR2 is YFSETQ. The V and J ends lost 4 bases and 3 bases, in that order; junction bases with no gene match: 9. CDR3 length: 17 residues. The CDR3 loop reads CASSGPGQGIDTGELFF. Here the CDR3 DNA reads TGCGCCAGCAGCGGCCCGGGACAGGGGATCGACACCGGGGAGCTGTTTTTT.

The rearrangement joins TRBV12-3 or TRBV12-4 to TRBJ2-5; unclear D gene. Trimming stripped 8 bases from V and 4 bases from J, with 11 bases between. This CDR3 has 12 residues. The CDR3 loop reads CASRQILETQYF. DNA for the CDR3: TGTGCCAGCCGTCAGATCCTAGAGACCCAGTACTTC.

This chain uses TRBV29-1 with TRBJ2-5; possible D gene TRBD2, 6 bases. This CDR3 has 14 amino acids. Germline CDR1 is SQVTM and CDR2 is ANQGSEA. The V and J ends lost 4 bases and 5 bases respectively, with 17 bases between them. CDR3: CSVVPTGSGETQYF. CDR3 in DNA: TGCAGCGTTGTCCCGACGGGGAGCGGGGAGACCCAGTACTTC. Full variable domain (remainder filled in from reference TRBV29-1 and TRBJ2-5): SAVISQKPSRDICQRGTSLTIQCQVDSQVTMMFWYRQQPGQSLTLIATANQGSEATYESGFVIDKFPISRPNLTFSTLTVSNMSPEDSSIYLCSVVPTGSGETQYFGPGTRLLVL.

This clonotype was seen once. Possible read error: a much larger clone is one base away. This chain links TRBV5-5 with TRBJ2-7; D is ambiguous. V lost 3 bases and J 1 base, leaving 5 bases between the germline ends. The CDR3 is 12 amino acids. Germline-derived CDR1 and CDR2 are SGHKS and YYEKEE (reference sequence). CDR3 nucleotides: TGTGCCAGCAGCTCGCGGTCCTACGAGCAGTACGTC. It codes for CASSSRSYEQYV.

CDR3 nucleotide sequence: TGTGCCAGTAGTATAGGCCTTATGAACACCGGGGAGCTGTTTTTT. This codes for CASSIGLMNTGELFF. The chain is built from TRBV19 and TRBJ2-2; D is unresolved. CDR3 length: 15 residues. Deletions cut 1 base from V and 1 base from J, with 7 bases between. Germline values: CDR1 LNHDA, CDR2 SQIVND (reference sequence).

With regard to this clonotype: Sequence at one end of the junction differs from germline and may be a read error. The J gene is TRBJ2-1, the V gene TRBV10-3; tentatively, D is TRBD1 or TRBD2 (5 bases each). This CDR3 has 13 residues. Germline CDR1 and CDR2: ENHRY and SYGVKD. In DNA, the CDR3 is TGTGCCATCAGTAAATCAGGTGGGGACCGACTTCTCTTC. This translates into CAISKSGGDRLLF.

This clonotype was counted a few times. The genes are TRBV19 and TRBJ2-1, with D perhaps assigned TRBD1 or TRBD2 (6 bases each). This CDR3 has 13 residues. CDR1 LNHDA and CDR2 SQIVND come from the germline V gene (reference sequence). The V and J ends lost 6 bases and 8 bases respectively, with 14 bases between them. This CDR3 is CASRHQEGDEQFF. The CDR3 nucleotides are TGTGCCAGTAGACACCAGGAGGGGGATGAGCAGTTCTTC.

The sample holds many counts of this clonotype. This rearrangement joins TRBV2 to TRBJ1-1, with D possibly being TRBD1 (5 bases). From germline, CDR1 is SNHLY and CDR2 FYNNEI. V dropped 11 bases and J dropped 6 bases, with 16 bases sitting between them. This CDR3 is 12 amino acids long. The CDR3 reads CASSREIAEAFF. The CDR3 DNA reads TGTGCCTCCAGCAGGGAGATCGCTGAAGCTTTCTTT.

The chain carries TRBV12-3 or TRBV12-4 and TRBJ2-7, with a possible D match to TRBD2 (6 bases). The CDR3 is 14 amino acids. Between the trimmed V and J ends, which lost 3 bases and 2 bases, there was a span of 11 bases. The CDR3 DNA reads as TGTGCCAGCAGTTTCGGCGGGGTCGCCTACGAGCAGTACTTC. The encoded protein is CASSFGGVAYEQYF.

This clonotype turned up a few times. This rearrangement joins TRBV12-3 or TRBV12-4 to TRBJ2-3; 7 positions match TRBD1. Trimming cost V 7 bases and J 4 bases; bases outside gene matches: 8. CDR3 length: 14 residues. The CDR3 here is CASNRPGGADTQYF. DNA of the CDR3: TGTGCCAGCAATCGGCCAGGGGGAGCAGATACGCAGTATTTT.

This clonotype occurred a few times. This chain joins TRBV4-1 and TRBJ1-3; TRBD1 might be the D (6 bases). This CDR3 is 17 amino acids long. CDR1 and CDR2 (germline): MGHRA, YSYEKL. V was cut by 4 bases and J by 4 bases, with 20 bases left in between. CDR3 sequence: CASSPFKRATGGNTIYF. CDR3 bases: TGCGCCAGCAGCCCCTTTAAACGGGCGACAGGAGGAAACACCATATATTTT.

This clonotype showed up just a few times. The chain links TRBV7-9 to TRBJ2-5, with D possibly TRBD1 on 5 matching bases. This CDR3 has 15 residues. Germline V gene sequence: CDR1 SEHNR, CDR2 FQNEAQ (reference sequence). V was clipped by 5 bases and J by 5 bases, with 18 bases between them. The CDR3 coding sequence is TGTGCCAGCAGCCCCTTCCTCAGGACACGGGAGACCCAGTACTTC. This translates into CASSPFLRTRETQYF.